The next 18 T cell receptor beta chains were all read from a single sample in a study of OX40 agonist ivuxolimab in advanced cancers. Measured with immunoSEQ multiplex PCR; TCRdb has only the in-frame clones, and not every one. The sample contains 65,000 to 75,000 clones, 85% of which appear only once. The material was CD4+ or CD8+ T cells sorted from blood, obtained in a trial of the OX40 agonist ivuxolimab. All receptors come from an adult with an advanced solid tumor such as melanoma, head and neck, liver or kidney cancer.

This clone was found a few times. The chain uses TRBV5-1 and TRBJ1-1, with 7 bases identical to TRBD1. Trimming at V came to 2 bases and at J to 3 bases, leaving 13 bases not matched to a gene. Looked up from germline, CDR1 is SGHRS and CDR2 is YFSETQ. The CDR3 loop spans 17 amino acids. CDR3 region: CASSFAGRDRGDTEAFF. The DNA of the CDR3 is TGCGCCAGCAGCTTCGCAGGGCGGGACAGAGGGGACACTGAAGCTTTCTTT.

CDR3 coding DNA: TGTGCCAGCAGCGCCAGGGGCGGGGGGGCCTACGAGCAGTACTTC. This encodes CASSARGGGAYEQYF. This chain connects TRBV5-4 to TRBJ2-5; 9 positions match TRBD2. The tail of the sequence fits TRBJ2-7 better, so the J call may be wrong. The CDR3 contains 15 residues. CDR1 and CDR2 (germline): SGHNT, YYREEE (reference sequence).

DNA of the CDR3: TGTGCCAGCAGCCAGGGCTGGGGGGCGGCGCAGTATTTT. It translates to CASSQGWGAAQYF. The chain couples TRBV14 to TRBJ2-3; TRBD1 or TRBD2 may be the D gene (6 bases each). Per germline, CDR1 SGHDN and CDR2 FVKESK. V lost 3 bases to trimming and J lost 10 bases, with 14 bases between them. The CDR3 has 13 amino acids.

This sequence joins TRBV2 and TRBJ2-1; 9 bases agree with TRBD2. The germline V gene encodes CDR1 SNHLY and CDR2 FYNNEI. The V segment lost 7 bases and the J segment 9 bases; nucleotides outside the gene matches: 7. There are 13 residues in the CDR3. CDR3 sequence reads: CASTPGLAVEQFF. The CDR3 DNA follows: TGTGCCAGCACCCCGGGACTAGCTGTTGAGCAGTTCTTC.

The genes are TRBV6-6 and TRBJ1-5; D unresolved. This CDR3 has 12 amino acids. With 2 bases removed from V and 7 bases from J, the gap between germline ends came to 6 bases. Germline-derived CDR1 and CDR2 are MNHNY and SVGAGI (reference sequence). Here the CDR3 DNA reads TGTGCCAGCAGTTACGAACAACAGCCCCAGCATTTT. As protein: CASSYEQQPQHF.

V is TRBV7-6 and J is TRBJ1-3; perhaps TRBD1 as D (5 bases). The length of the CDR3 is 16 residues. Germline V CDR1 and CDR2: SGHVS, FNYEAQ. V was clipped by 5 bases and J by 2 bases, with 16 bases between them. The DNA of the CDR3 is TGTGCCAGCAGCCCCCTTTCCCAGGGACCTGGAAACACCATATATTTT. This encodes CASSPLSQGPGNTIYF. Supplemented by reference TRBV7-6 and TRBJ1-3, the full variable domain reads GAGVSQSPRYKVTKRGQDVALRCDPISGHVSLYWYRQALGQGPEFLTYFNYEAQQDKSGLPNDRFSAERPEGSISTLTIQRTEQRDSAMYRCASSPLSQGPGNTIYFGEGSWLTVV.

This clone has only one observation. At one end, the junction sequence differs from germline, possibly due to a read error. The J gene is TRBJ2-5, the V gene TRBV7-7; D not resolved. The CDR3 covers 13 residues. Germline CDR1 is SSHAT and CDR2 is FNYEAQ (reference sequence). The CDR3 coding sequence is TGTGCTAGCAGCCCAGGACACCAAGAGACCCAGTACTTC. Its translation: CASSPGHQETQYF. Full variable domain (rest looked up from reference TRBV7-7 and TRBJ2-5): GAGVSQSPRYKVTKRGQDVTLRCDPISSHATLYWYQQALGQGPEFLTYFNYEAQPDKSGLPSDRFSAERPEGSISTLTIQRTEQRDSAMYRCASSPGHQETQYFGPGTRLLVL.

CDR3 bases: TGTGCCAGCAGTTTATCGGGGGGTTGGAAAGAGCAGTACTTC. Translating gives CASSLSGGWKEQYF. The genes are TRBV28 and TRBJ2-7; 7 nucleotides align to TRBD2. V trimming: 1 base; J trimming: 7 bases; junction bases outside the gene matches: 7. CDR1 and CDR2 from the germline V gene are MDHEN and SYDVKM. The CDR3 length is 14 residues.

The DNA for the CDR3 is TGTGCCAGCAGCGTAGTAGGAGGACAGGTTCCCGAGACCCAGTACTTC. Encoded protein: CASSVVGGQVPETQYF. The chain has TRBV9 and TRBJ2-5, with 7 bases that match TRBD1. V gave up 0 bases and J gave up 5 bases; unmatched junction bases: 10. The CDR3 is 16 amino acids. Looked up from germline, CDR1 is SGDLS and CDR2 is YYNGEE.

V usage is TRBV11-2 and J usage is TRBJ2-5; 9 bases agree with TRBD1. This CDR3 spans 15 amino acids. V dropped 8 bases and J dropped 7; count of bases not matched to a gene: 14. Germline CDR1 SGHAT, CDR2 FQNNGV. The DNA of the CDR3 is TGTGCCAGCGGCGGACAGGGGAGTTTTAGCGGGACCCAGTACTTC. Protein: CASGGQGSFSGTQYF.

This clone appeared a few times. The chain combines TRBV2 with TRBJ2-5; TRBD2 matches at 8 bases. J lost 7 bases, V lost 2 bases, and 12 bases had no gene match. There are 16 residues in the CDR3. Germline V CDR1 and CDR2: SNHLY, FYNNEI. The CDR3: CASSERVGLGAGTQYF. For the CDR3, the DNA is TGTGCCAGCAGTGAAAGGGTGGGACTAGGGGCTGGGACCCAGTACTTC.

The chain is built from TRBV7-3 and TRBJ1-4, with 12 bases lining up with TRBD1. Germline values: CDR1 SGHTA, CDR2 FQGTGA. The CDR3 loop spans 15 amino acids. With V trimmed by 1 base and J by 8 bases, 2 bases remained unmatched. The CDR3 DNA reads as TGTGCCAGCAGCTTAAGGGACAGGGGGCGGGAAAAACTGTTTTTT. Translation: CASSLRDRGREKLFF.

Concerning this clone itself: The same CDR3 can be traced to other DNA sequences in this sample. This chain connects TRBV19 to TRBJ1-2, with D unclear. Germline CDR1 is LNHDA and CDR2 is SQIVND (reference sequence). The CDR3 is 15 amino acids. V lost 6 bases and J lost 4, with 18 bases in between. The CDR3 here is CASRGVSLSPYGYTF. The CDR3 DNA reads TGTGCCAGTAGGGGCGTCTCTTTATCGCCCTATGGCTACACCTTC. Using reference TRBV19 and TRBJ1-2 for the parts outside the CDR3, the full variable domain is DGGITQSPKYLFRKEGQNVTLSCEQNLNHDAMYWYRQDPGQGLRLIYYSQIVNDFQKGDIAEGYSVSREKKESFPLTVTSAQKNPTAFYLCASRGVSLSPYGYTFGSGTRLTVV.

The V and J genes are TRBV5-4 and TRBJ1-6, with D possibly being TRBD1 (5 bases). V was shortened by 0 bases and J by 7 bases, with 14 bases between the two germline ends. The CDR3 is 16 amino acids. Germline V gene data show CDR1 as SGHNT and CDR2 as YYREEE (reference sequence). In DNA, the CDR3 is TGTGCCAGCAGCTTGGAACCGGGACTTTCCAATTCACCCCTCCACTTT. This sequence encodes CASSLEPGLSNSPLHF.

This chain links TRBV5-5 with TRBJ1-5; D not resolved. Trimming cost V 3 bases and J 4 bases, with 8 bases left between them. Per germline, CDR1 SGHKS and CDR2 YYEKEE (reference sequence). CDR3 length equals 13 residues. The CDR3 protein is CASSSLGNQPQHF. The CDR3 DNA reads as TGTGCCAGCAGCTCCCTAGGGAATCAGCCCCAGCATTTT.

The rearrangement joins TRBV18 to TRBJ2-2; 13 bases fit TRBD2. The V gene's germline CDR1 is KGHSH and CDR2 LQKENI. CDR3 size: 20 residues. V lost 4 bases and J lost 1; bases outside the gene matches: 12. In DNA form, the CDR3 reads TGTGCCAGCTCACTATCGTTGCCGGGACTAGCGGGAAAGAACACCGGGGAGCTGTTTTTT. This sequence encodes CASSLSLPGLAGKNTGELFF.

The chain couples TRBV5-5 to TRBJ1-6, with 8 bases matching TRBD1. This CDR3 has 16 amino acids. Germline V gene lookup returns CDR1 SGHKS and CDR2 YYEKEE (reference sequence). V dropped 3 bases and J dropped 6; count of bases not matched to a gene: 8. The CDR3 here is CASSSDGQGRNSPLHF. The CDR3 bases are TGTGCCAGCAGCTCGGATGGACAGGGACGTAATTCACCCCTCCACTTT.

The rearrangement links TRBV28 to TRBJ2-5; 7 nucleotides line up with TRBD1. This CDR3 has 12 residues. CDR1 and CDR2 (germline): MDHEN, SYDVKM. V trimming: 11 bases; J trimming: 5 bases; junction bases outside the gene matches: 8. The CDR3 coding sequence is TGTGCCTCAAACAGGGGTGGGGAGACCCAGTACTTC. Translating it yields CASNRGGETQYF.